This T cell receptor beta chain is from a study of post-analysis software for immune sequencing data (dated by TCRdb to about 2015). General notes on the study: Disease courses on record covered relapsing-remitting, secondary progressive and progressive-relapsing multiple sclerosis, though some patients had no subtype annotation. The multiple sclerosis patient repertoires were compared with roughly twelve previously published healthy control repertoires from donors aged roughly 6 to 25 years. A subset of samples was prepared in parallel using single-end sample barcoding, then pooled and co-amplified after Illumina adapter ligation.

The paper as a whole reports these results and caveats: Normalized Chao1 diversity was significantly lower in multiple sclerosis patients than controls, suggesting substantial peripheral T-cell clonal expansion. The control group was slightly older than the multiple sclerosis patient group. Strong co-clustering of samples prepared in the same batch was shown by direct clustering with F measure, prompting a batch-effect correction. Significantly higher frequencies in patients than in controls were found for five TRBV segments, including TRBV5-6, TRBV5-1 and TRBV20-1.

Library creation used PCR. Sequencing was carried out with an Illumina HiSeq 2500. To reduce PCR and sequencing biases, unique molecular identifiers were incorporated into the TCR beta cDNA libraries. Around 500,000 cDNA molecules were obtained for every 1 to 10 million input T cells, so each molecule roughly corresponded to one T cell. The patient libraries were prepared and sequenced using the same protocol as the earlier healthy control dataset. Samples belonging to the same batch were prepared together, multiplexed and sequenced on a shared HiSeq lane. Per the original workflow: MIGEC handled the raw barcoded reads, throwing out single-read molecular identifier groups before consensus assembly and CDR3 extraction. VDJtools was used for post-analysis of the clonotype tables, and diversity was normalized by down-sampling every dataset to the size of the smallest sample. In repertoire overlap clustering, CDR3 amino acid sequences, but not nucleotide sequences, were matched to correct batch-related cross-sample contamination. TCRdb passed the public sequencing reads through fastp at Q25 and MiXCR, retaining productive beta sequences. Here each entry gathers all rows of one CDR3 protein and keeps the most common genes and DNA. V and J calls and clone size were set by TCRdb, not the authors. The sample table holds approximately 730,000 distinct CDR3 sequences, of which about 43% were seen once. The top ten clonotypes cover 4% to 5% of the sample.

This clonotype turned up a few times. What this receptor recognizes is not known. No much larger clone exists at a distance of one base, and base qualities are not known. As encoded in the germline V gene, CDR1 is KGHDR while CDR2 is SFDVKD. Including the terminal cysteine and phenylalanine, the CDR3 comprises 13 residues. The only DNA kept is the CDR3, 39 bases in frame from the first base. TCR beta repertoires were profiled from peripheral blood of under 15 young patients with multiple sclerosis to demonstrate the VDJtools post-analysis software. The multiple sclerosis patients were children and adolescents ranging in age from roughly 6 to 16 years.

This chain joins TRBV24-1 to TRBJ2-5; there is no confident call for the D gene. Gene TRBJ2-7 matches the end of the DNA better, so the J call may be wrong. The clonotype comes from a girl aged 5-17 years with multiple sclerosis. The sequencing sample was made of blood. The CDR3 protein is CATSDPPGGEQYF. In nucleotide form, the sequence is TGTGCCACCAGTGATCCCCCAGGCGGCGAGCAGTACTTC.